The sequence of this T cell receptor beta chain was determined in a study of T cell responses to AZD1222 COVID-19 vaccine. Overall study findings and caveats: An increase in Spike-specific TCR breadth and depth was observed after two AZD1222 doses. Without day 14 samples, only post-peak T cell repertoires were studied. Only a handful of people who got AZD1222 tested seropositive at baseline.

TCRdb's copy holds only in-frame clones and misses some; the assay was immunoSEQ multiplex PCR. Altogether around 150,000 clones are present, around nine tenths being singletons, with the ten largest covering 5%. The germline V gene has CDR1 LGHNA and CDR2 YSLEER. CDR3 length equals 13 residues. Trimming stripped 1 base from V and 5 bases from J, with 8 bases between. Regarding this clone: Antigen unknown.

The sample was peripheral blood, taken on day 0 of AZD1222 vaccination. The chain links TRBV4-3 to TRBJ2-5; maybe TRBD2 (5 bases). The clonotype comes from an adult in good health. The CDR3 nucleotides are TGCGCCAGCAGCCAAGCGCTAGCCGAGACCCAGTACTTC. It specifies CASSQALAETQYF.